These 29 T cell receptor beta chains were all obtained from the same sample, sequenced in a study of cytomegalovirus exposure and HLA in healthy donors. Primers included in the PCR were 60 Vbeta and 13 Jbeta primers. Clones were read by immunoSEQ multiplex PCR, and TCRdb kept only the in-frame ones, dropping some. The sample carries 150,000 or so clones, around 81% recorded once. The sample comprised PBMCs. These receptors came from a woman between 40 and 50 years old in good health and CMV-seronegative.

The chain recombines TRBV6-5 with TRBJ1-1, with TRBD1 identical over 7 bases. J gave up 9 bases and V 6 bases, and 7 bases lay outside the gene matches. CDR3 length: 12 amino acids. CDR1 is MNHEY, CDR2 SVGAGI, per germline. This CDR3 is CASSQPGQKAFF. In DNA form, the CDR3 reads TGTGCCAGCAGCCAACCGGGACAGAAAGCTTTCTTT.

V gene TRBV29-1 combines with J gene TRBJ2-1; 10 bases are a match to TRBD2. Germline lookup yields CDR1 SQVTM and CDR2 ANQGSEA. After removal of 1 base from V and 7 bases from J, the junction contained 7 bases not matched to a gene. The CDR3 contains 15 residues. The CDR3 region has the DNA TGCAGCGTTGAAGGTGCTAGCGGGAGTCGTAATGAGCAGTTCTTC. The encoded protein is CSVEGASGSRNEQFF.

CDR3 loop: CSVDRGTSGSVNNEQFF. CDR3 DNA sequence: TGCAGCGTAGACAGGGGAACTAGCGGGAGTGTCAACAATGAGCAGTTCTTC. The J gene is TRBJ2-1, the V gene TRBV29-1; TRBD2 aligns across 11 bases. Per germline, CDR1 SQVTM and CDR2 ANQGSEA. This CDR3 spans 17 amino acids. Trimming cost V 6 bases and J 5 bases; bases outside gene matches: 15.

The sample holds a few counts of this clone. For the CDR3, the DNA is TGCGCCAGCAGCTCTTTAGAACGGACTAGCGCAGATACGCAGTATTTT. Translated: CASSSLERTSADTQYF. The chain carries TRBV5-1 and TRBJ2-3, with 9 bases aligning to TRBD2. Germline CDR1 is SGHRS and CDR2 is YFSETQ. After removal of 3 bases from V and 4 bases from J, the junction contained 9 bases not matched to a gene. The CDR3 has 16 amino acids.

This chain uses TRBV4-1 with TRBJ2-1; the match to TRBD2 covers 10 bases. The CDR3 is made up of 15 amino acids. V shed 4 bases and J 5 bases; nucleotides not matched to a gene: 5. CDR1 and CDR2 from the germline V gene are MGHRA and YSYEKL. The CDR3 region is CASSPGLAENNEQFF. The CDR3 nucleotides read TGCGCCAGCAGCCCCGGACTAGCGGAGAACAATGAGCAGTTCTTC.

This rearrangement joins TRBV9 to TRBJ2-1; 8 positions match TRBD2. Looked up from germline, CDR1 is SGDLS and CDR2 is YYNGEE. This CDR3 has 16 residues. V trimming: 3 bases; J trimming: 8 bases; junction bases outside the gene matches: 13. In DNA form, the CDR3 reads TGTGCCAGCAGCGGGGCCCCCTTTTCCGGGGGGGATGAGCAGTTCTTC. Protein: CASSGAPFSGGDEQFF.

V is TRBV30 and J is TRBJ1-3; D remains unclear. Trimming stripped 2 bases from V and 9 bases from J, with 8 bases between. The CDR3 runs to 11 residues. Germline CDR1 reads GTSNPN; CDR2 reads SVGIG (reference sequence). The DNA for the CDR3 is TGTGCCTGGAGTTCAGATGCCACCATATATTTT. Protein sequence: CAWSSDATIYF.

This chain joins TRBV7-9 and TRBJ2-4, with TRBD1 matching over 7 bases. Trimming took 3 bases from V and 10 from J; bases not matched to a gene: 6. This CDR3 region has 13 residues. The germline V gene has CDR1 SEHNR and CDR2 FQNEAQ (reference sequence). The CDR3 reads CASSFPGQQIQYF. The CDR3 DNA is TGTGCCAGCAGCTTTCCGGGACAGCAGATTCAGTACTTC.

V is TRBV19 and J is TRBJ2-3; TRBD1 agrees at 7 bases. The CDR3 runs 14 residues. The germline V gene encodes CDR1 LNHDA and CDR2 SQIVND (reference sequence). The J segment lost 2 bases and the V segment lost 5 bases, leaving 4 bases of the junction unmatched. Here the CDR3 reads CASSQGVNTDTQYF. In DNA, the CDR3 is TGTGCCAGTAGTCAGGGGGTAAACACAGATACGCAGTATTTT.

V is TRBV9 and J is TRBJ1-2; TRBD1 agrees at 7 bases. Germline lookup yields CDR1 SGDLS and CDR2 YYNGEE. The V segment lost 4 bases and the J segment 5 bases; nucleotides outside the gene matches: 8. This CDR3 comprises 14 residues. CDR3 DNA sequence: TGTGCCAGCAGCTCCGGGACAGAACAGTATGGCTACACCTTC. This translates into CASSSGTEQYGYTF.

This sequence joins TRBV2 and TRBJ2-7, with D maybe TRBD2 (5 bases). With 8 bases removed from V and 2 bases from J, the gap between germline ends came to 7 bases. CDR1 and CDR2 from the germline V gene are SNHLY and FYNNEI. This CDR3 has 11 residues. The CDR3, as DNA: TGTGCCAGCGAGGGAGCCTACGAGCAGTACTTC. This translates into CASEGAYEQYF.

CDR3 nucleotide sequence: TGTGCCAGCAGCCTCCGGGAGGAGGGGGGGCATAGCAATCAGCCCCAGCATTTT. Residues: CASSLREEGGHSNQPQHF. This chain joins TRBV21-1 and TRBJ1-5. TRBV21-1 is designated a pseudogene. The CDR3 is made up of 18 amino acids.

For the CDR3, the DNA is TGTGCCAGCGCGAGAGGGAATATAGGCGGCTACACCTTC. This gives the protein CASARGNIGGYTF. The chain joins TRBV9 to TRBJ1-2, with unresolved D. Trimming removed 7 bases at V and 8 bases at J, with 18 bases between. CDR3 length: 13 amino acids. Germline V gene sequence: CDR1 SGDLS, CDR2 YYNGEE.

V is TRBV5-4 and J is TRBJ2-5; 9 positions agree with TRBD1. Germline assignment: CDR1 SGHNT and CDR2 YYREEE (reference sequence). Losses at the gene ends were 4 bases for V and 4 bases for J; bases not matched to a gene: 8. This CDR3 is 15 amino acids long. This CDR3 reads CASSLSTGGGETQYF. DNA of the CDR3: TGTGCCAGCAGCCTATCCACAGGGGGCGGAGAGACCCAGTACTTC.

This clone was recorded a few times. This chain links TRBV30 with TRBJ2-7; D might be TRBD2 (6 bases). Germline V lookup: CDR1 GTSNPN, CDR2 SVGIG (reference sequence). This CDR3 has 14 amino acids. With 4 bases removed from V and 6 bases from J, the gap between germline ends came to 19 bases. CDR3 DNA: TGTGCCTGGAACCCGGGGGTTGAGGTAGCCGAGCAGTACTTC. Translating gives CAWNPGVEVAEQYF.

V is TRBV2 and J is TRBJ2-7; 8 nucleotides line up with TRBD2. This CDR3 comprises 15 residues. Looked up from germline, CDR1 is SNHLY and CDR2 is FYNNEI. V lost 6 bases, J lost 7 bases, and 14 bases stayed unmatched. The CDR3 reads CASSLPQREMGEQYF. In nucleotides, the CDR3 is TGTGCCAGCAGCCTCCCCCAGCGGGAGATGGGTGAGCAGTACTTC.

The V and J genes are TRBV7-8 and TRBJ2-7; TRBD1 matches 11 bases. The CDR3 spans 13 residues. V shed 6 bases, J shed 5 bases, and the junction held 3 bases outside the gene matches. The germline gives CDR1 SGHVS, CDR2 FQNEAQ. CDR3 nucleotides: TGTGCCAGCAGGGACAGGGGGCGAGACGAGCAGTACTTC. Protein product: CASRDRGRDEQYF. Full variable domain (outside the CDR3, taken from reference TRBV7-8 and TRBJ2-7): GAGVSQSPRYKVAKRGQDVALRCDPISGHVSLFWYQQALGQGPEFLTYFQNEAQLDKSGLPSDRFFAERPEGSVSTLKIQRTQQEDSAVYLCASRDRGRDEQYFGPGTRLTVT.

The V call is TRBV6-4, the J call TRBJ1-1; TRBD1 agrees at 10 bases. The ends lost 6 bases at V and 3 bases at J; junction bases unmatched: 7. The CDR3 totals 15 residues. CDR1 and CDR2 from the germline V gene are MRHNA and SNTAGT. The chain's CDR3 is CASRADRGGDTEAFF. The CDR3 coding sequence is TGTGCCAGCAGAGCGGACAGGGGGGGGGACACTGAAGCTTTCTTT.

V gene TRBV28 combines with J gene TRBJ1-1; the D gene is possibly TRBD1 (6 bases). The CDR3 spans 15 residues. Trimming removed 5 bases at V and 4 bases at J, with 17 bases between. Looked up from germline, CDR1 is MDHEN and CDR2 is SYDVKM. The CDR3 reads CASSTPQGWGTEAFF. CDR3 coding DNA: TGTGCCAGCAGTACACCCCAGGGGTGGGGCACTGAAGCTTTCTTT.

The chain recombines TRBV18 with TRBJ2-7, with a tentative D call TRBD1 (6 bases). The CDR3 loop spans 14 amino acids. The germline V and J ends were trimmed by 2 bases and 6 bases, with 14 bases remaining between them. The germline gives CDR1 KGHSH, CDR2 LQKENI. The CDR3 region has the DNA TGTGCCAGCTCACCAATAGGGGGATCCCTCGAGCAGTACTTC. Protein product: CASSPIGGSLEQYF.

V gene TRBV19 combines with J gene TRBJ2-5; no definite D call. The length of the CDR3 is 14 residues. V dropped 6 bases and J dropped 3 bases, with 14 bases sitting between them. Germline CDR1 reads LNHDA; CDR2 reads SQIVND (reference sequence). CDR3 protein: CASRLGGDKETQYF. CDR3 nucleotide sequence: TGTGCCAGTAGATTGGGTGGAGATAAAGAGACCCAGTACTTC.

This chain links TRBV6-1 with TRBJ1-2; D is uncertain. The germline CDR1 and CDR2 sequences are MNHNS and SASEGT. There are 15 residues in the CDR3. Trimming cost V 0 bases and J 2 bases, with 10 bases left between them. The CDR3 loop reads CASSEAGAFNYGYTF. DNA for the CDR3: TGTGCCAGCAGTGAAGCGGGAGCCTTCAACTATGGCTACACCTTC.

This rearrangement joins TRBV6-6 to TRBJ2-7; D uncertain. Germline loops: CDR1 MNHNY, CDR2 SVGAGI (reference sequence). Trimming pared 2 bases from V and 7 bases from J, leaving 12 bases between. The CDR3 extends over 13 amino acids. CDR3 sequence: CASSYSPSGEQYF. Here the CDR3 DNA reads TGTGCCAGCAGTTACAGCCCCTCCGGGGAGCAGTACTTC.

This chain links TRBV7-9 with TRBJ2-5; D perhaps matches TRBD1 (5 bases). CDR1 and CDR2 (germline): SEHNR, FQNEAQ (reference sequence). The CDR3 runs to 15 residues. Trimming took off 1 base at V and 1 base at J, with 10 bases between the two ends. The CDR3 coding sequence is TGTGCCAGCAGCTTAGGACAGACGTTCCAAGAGACCCAGTACTTC. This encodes CASSLGQTFQETQYF.

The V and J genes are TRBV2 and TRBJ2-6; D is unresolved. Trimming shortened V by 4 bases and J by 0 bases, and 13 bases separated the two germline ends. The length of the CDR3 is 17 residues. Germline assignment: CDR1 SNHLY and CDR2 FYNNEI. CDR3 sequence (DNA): TGTGCCAGCAGTGGACAATCCCTCAGCTCTGGGGCCAACGTCCTGACTTTC. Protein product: CASSGQSLSSGANVLTF.

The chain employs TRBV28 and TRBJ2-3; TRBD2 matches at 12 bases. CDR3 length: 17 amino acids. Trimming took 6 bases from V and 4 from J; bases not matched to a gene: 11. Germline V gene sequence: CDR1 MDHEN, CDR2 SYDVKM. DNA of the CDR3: TGTGCCAGCAGGGGAGGGACTAGCGGGTGGAGTCCAGATACGCAGTATTTT. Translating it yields CASRGGTSGWSPDTQYF.

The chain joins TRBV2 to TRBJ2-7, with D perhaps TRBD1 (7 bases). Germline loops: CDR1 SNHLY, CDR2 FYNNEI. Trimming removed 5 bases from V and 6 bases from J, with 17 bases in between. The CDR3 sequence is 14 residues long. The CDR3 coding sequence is TGTGCCAGCAGTTCGACAGGGACTCTCCTCGAGCAGTACTTC. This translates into CASSSTGTLLEQYF. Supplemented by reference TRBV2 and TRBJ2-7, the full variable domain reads EPEVTQTPSHQVTQMGQEVILRCVPISNHLYFYWYRQILGQKVEFLVSFYNNEISEKSEIFDDQFSVERPDGSNFTLKIRSTKLEDSAMYFCASSSTGTLLEQYFGPGTRLTVT.

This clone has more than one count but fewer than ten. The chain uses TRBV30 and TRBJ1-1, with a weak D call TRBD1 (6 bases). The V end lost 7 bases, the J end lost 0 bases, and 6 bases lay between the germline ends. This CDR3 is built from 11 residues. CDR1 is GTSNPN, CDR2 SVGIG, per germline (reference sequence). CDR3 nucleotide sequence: TGTGCCTCAGGGGTGAACACTGAAGCTTTCTTT. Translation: CASGVNTEAFF. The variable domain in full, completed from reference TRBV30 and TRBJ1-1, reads SQTIHQWPATLVQPVGSPLSLECTVEGTSNPNLYWYRQAAGRGLQLLFYSVGIGQISSEVPQNLSASRPQDRQFILSSKKLLLSDSGFYLCASGVNTEAFFGQGTRLTVV.

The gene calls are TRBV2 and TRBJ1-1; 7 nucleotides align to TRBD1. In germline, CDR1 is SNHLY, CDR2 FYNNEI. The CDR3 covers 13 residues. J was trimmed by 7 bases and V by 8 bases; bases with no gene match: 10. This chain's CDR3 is CASSPGGYFEAFF. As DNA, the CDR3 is TGTGCCAGCTCTCCAGGGGGATATTTTGAAGCTTTCTTT.